The rows below give T cell receptor beta chains drawn from one sample of a study of blood T cell repertoires in COVID-19. Sequencing was performed with immunoSEQ multiplex PCR; in TCRdb, only in-frame clones are kept and a portion is missing. This sample carries 95,000 to 110,000 clones, 84% of them seen once, and the ten largest clones take more than 4%. Specimen: peripheral blood. These receptors were obtained from a human donor in a cohort sampled during active COVID-19. Each CDR3 is given with its conserved first and last residue. A D gene is named only where the DNA matches it firmly. Clone size appears in some rows only: once, few, many, or a class for an expanded clone.

d_gene	v_gene	abundance	j_gene	CDR3aa	CDR3nt
-	TRBV24-1	-	TRBJ1-1	CATRSYGQVNTEAFF	TGTGCCACCAGGTCTTATGGACAAGTGAACACTGAAGCTTTCTTT
-	TRBV6-5	-	TRBJ2-3	CASTMTGGTDTQYF	TGTGCCAGCACAATGACAGGAGGTACAGATACGCAGTATTTT
TRBD2	TRBV6-2/TRBV6-3	once	TRBJ2-5	CASSSLASGSGVTQYF	TGTGCCAGCAGTTCCTTGGCTAGCGGGAGTGGAGTCACCCAGTACTTC
TRBD2	TRBV2	once	TRBJ2-5	CASSEAKLSGRAVETQYF	TGTGCCAGCAGTGAAGCCAAACTTAGCGGGAGGGCGGTTGAGACCCAGTACTTC
-	TRBV27	-	TRBJ1-1	CASSLEGSFIRAFF	TGTGCCAGCAGTTTAGAGGGTTCATTCATCCGAGCTTTCTTT
TRBD2	TRBV7-3	-	TRBJ2-1	CASSPLAGVGNEQFF	TGTGCCAGCAGCCCTTTAGCGGGAGTCGGCAATGAGCAGTTCTTC
TRBD2	TRBV3-1/TRBV3-2	-	TRBJ2-2	CASSQTSGHTGELFF	TGTGCCAGCAGCCAGACTAGCGGCCACACCGGGGAGCTGTTTTTT
TRBD2	TRBV3-1/TRBV3-2	-	TRBJ2-3	CASSQVSAGGTDTQYF	TGTGCCAGCAGCCAAGTCTCGGCGGGAGGCACAGATACGCAGTATTTT
TRBD2	TRBV6-2/TRBV6-3	-	TRBJ2-3	CASSLGGRLVDTQYF	TGTGCCAGCAGCTTAGGCGGGAGGCTTGTAGATACGCAGTATTTT
TRBD1	TRBV7-2	-	TRBJ1-4	CASSPTGGAYEKLFF	TGTGCCAGCAGCCCCACAGGGGGCGCCTATGAAAAACTGTTTTTT
-	TRBV3-1/TRBV3-2	-	TRBJ1-5	CASSQKGGGNQPQHF	TGTGCCAGCAGCCAAAAGGGCGGAGGGAATCAGCCCCAGCATTTT
-	TRBV4-2	-	TRBJ2-1	CASSLEGEPSYNEQFF	TGTGCCAGCAGCCTCGAGGGGGAGCCTTCTTACAATGAGCAGTTCTTC
TRBD2	TRBV5-1	-	TRBJ2-1	CASSSGLAGSGREFF	TGCGCCAGCAGCTCAGGACTAGCGGGATCGGGTCGGGAGTTCTTC
-	TRBV11-3	few	TRBJ2-3	CASSLGSSGVDTQYF	TGTGCCAGCAGCTTAGGTTCGTCAGGGGTGGATACGCAGTATTTT
-	TRBV20-1	-	TRBJ1-2	CSATPGYGYTF	TGCAGTGCTACCCCCGGGTATGGCTACACCTTC
TRBD1	TRBV7-2	once	TRBJ1-2	CASSTRTGFTNGYTF	TGTGCCAGCAGCACGAGGACAGGGTTCACTAACGGCTACACCTTC
-	TRBV7-9	once	TRBJ1-1	CASSLGGPLNTEAFF	TGTGCCAGCAGCCTTGGGGGCCCTCTGAACACTGAAGCTTTCTTT
TRBD2	TRBV10-3	-	TRBJ2-1	CAISAGRGESDNEQFF	TGTGCCATCAGTGCCGGACGGGGGGAGTCGGACAATGAGCAGTTCTTC
-	TRBV7-3	few	TRBJ2-7	CASSSAGSDEQYF	TGTGCCAGCAGCTCCGCCGGTAGCGACGAGCAGTACTTC
-	TRBV5-1	-	TRBJ1-1	CASSLSAGVNTEAFF	TGCGCCAGCAGCTTGTCGGCGGGCGTGAACACTGAAGCTTTCTTT
TRBD2	TRBV7-3	-	TRBJ2-2	CASSPTSGSGTGELFF	TGTGCCAGCAGCCCGACTAGCGGGAGTGGGACCGGGGAGCTGTTTTTT
-	TRBV3-1/TRBV3-2	-	TRBJ2-1	CASSQDRSSYNEQFF	TGTGCCAGCAGCCAAGATAGGAGCTCCTACAATGAGCAGTTCTTC
-	TRBV28	-	TRBJ1-1	CATAGAFF	TGTGCCACCGCGGGGGCTTTCTTT
-	TRBV2	once	TRBJ2-1	CASSEASQPYNEQFF	TGTGCCAGCAGTGAAGCTAGCCAGCCCTACAATGAGCAGTTCTTC
-	TRBV2	few	TRBJ1-5	CASSESGFSNQPQHF	TGTGCCAGCAGTGAGTCGGGGTTCAGCAATCAGCCCCAGCATTTT
-	TRBV5-1	-	TRBJ1-2	CASSPTTVVTGYTF	TGCGCCAGCAGCCCGACGACAGTGGTGACTGGCTACACCTTC
TRBD1	TRBV9	-	TRBJ1-3	CASSVGGQGNTIYF	TGTGCCAGCAGCGTAGGGGGACAGGGAAACACCATATATTTT
-	TRBV3-1/TRBV3-2	-	TRBJ2-2	CASSQGGERLFF	TGTGCCAGCAGCCAAGGGGGGGAGCGGCTGTTTTTT
TRBD1	TRBV18	-	TRBJ1-1	CASSPLVRTGAVYTEAFF	TGTGCCAGCTCACCACTGGTACGGACAGGGGCTGTTTATACTGAAGCTTTCTTT
TRBD2	TRBV24-1	-	TRBJ2-5	CATSGGRGSYQETQYF	TGTGCCACCAGCGGGGGGAGGGGCTCGTACCAAGAGACCCAGTACTTC
TRBD1	TRBV27	-	TRBJ1-1	CASSLSGTGRWDTEAFF	TGTGCCAGCAGTTTATCCGGGACAGGGCGATGGGACACTGAAGCTTTCTTT
TRBD2	TRBV7-2	-	TRBJ2-3	CASSQGLAVGSTDTQYF	TGTGCCAGCAGCCAGGGACTAGCGGTAGGAAGCACAGATACGCAGTATTTT
TRBD1	TRBV9	-	TRBJ1-6	CASSGGTVSSPLHF	TGTGCCAGCAGCGGGGGGACAGTTAGTTCACCCCTCCACTTT
TRBD1	TRBV4-3	-	TRBJ1-2	CASSHRDRAGGYTF	TGCGCCAGCAGCCATCGGGACAGGGCCGGTGGCTACACCTTC
-	TRBV4-3	-	TRBJ1-6	CASSQLQGPSPLHF	TGCGCCAGCAGCCAATTACAGGGCCCTTCACCCCTCCACTTT
TRBD1	TRBV29-1	-	TRBJ1-2	CSVEGTGGADYGYTF	TGCAGCGTTGAAGGTACAGGGGGCGCGGACTATGGCTACACCTTC
-	TRBV7-7	-	TRBJ2-5	CASSLGGRETQYF	TGTGCTAGCAGCTTAGGAGGGAGAGAGACCCAGTACTTC
-	TRBV19	-	TRBJ1-5	CASSRRADNQPQHF	TGTGCCAGTAGCAGGAGGGCGGACAATCAGCCCCAGCATTTT
-	TRBV5-5	-	TRBJ1-1	CASSLTREMAFF	TGTGCCAGCAGCCTAACGCGGGAGATGGCTTTCTTT
-	TRBV2	once	TRBJ2-1	CASRQAGSSYNEQFF	TGTGCCAGCAGGCAGGCGGGCAGCTCCTACAATGAGCAGTTCTTC
-	TRBV7-9	-	TRBJ1-2	CASSLAGAHSYGYTF	TGTGCCAGCAGCTTAGCAGGGGCTCACAGCTATGGCTACACCTTC
TRBD2	TRBV4-2	-	TRBJ2-3	CASSQPGTSGGDTQYF	TGTGCCAGCAGCCAACCCGGGACTAGCGGTGGAGATACGCAGTATTTT
TRBD2	TRBV9	-	TRBJ2-5	CASSGSGGQETQYF	TGTGCCAGCAGCGGTAGCGGGGGGCAAGAGACCCAGTACTTC
-	TRBV7-8	once	TRBJ2-2	CASSLSYPNTGELFF	TGTGCCAGCAGCCTTAGTTATCCGAACACCGGGGAGCTGTTTTTT
-	TRBV10-3	-	TRBJ2-2	CAIRDDRTGELFF	TGTGCCATCAGGGACGACAGGACCGGGGAGCTGTTTTTT
TRBD1	TRBV6-1	-	TRBJ2-5	CASSEDRGIVTQYF	TGTGCCAGCAGTGAGGACAGGGGAATAGTGACCCAGTACTTC
-	TRBV3-1/TRBV3-2	-	TRBJ2-5	CASSQSITAAETQYF	TGTGCCAGCAGCCAAAGTATTACGGCGGCGGAGACCCAGTACTTC
-	TRBV19	once	TRBJ1-5	CASSWGTYSNQPQHF	TGTGCCAGTAGTTGGGGGACTTATAGCAATCAGCCCCAGCATTTT
-	TRBV20-1	-	TRBJ1-1	CSASVGVGAFF	TGCAGTGCTAGTGTCGGGGTAGGGGCTTTCTTT
TRBD2	TRBV9	-	TRBJ2-3	CASSVTGTSEYTQYF	TGTGCCAGCAGCGTGACCGGGACTAGCGAGTATACGCAGTATTTT
-	TRBV24-1	-	TRBJ1-6	CAVRRGTGSPLHF	TGTGCCGTGCGGCGGGGCACCGGTTCACCCCTCCACTTT
-	TRBV5-6	-	TRBJ1-1	CASGTDRSIKAFF	TGTGCCAGCGGAACAGACAGGTCTATTAAAGCTTTCTTT
TRBD2	TRBV7-2	-	TRBJ2-1	CASSLGLAGENEQFF	TGTGCCAGCAGCTTAGGACTAGCGGGAGAGAATGAGCAGTTCTTC
-	TRBV19	once	TRBJ1-1	CASSPIVGGKDTEAFF	TGTGCCAGTAGTCCAATAGTCGGGGGTAAGGACACTGAAGCTTTCTTT
TRBD2	TRBV6-2/TRBV6-3	once	TRBJ2-1	CASSLVSVKASGNNEQFF	TGTGCCAGCAGTTTAGTATCGGTTAAGGCTAGCGGGAACAATGAGCAGTTCTTC
-	TRBV6-5	-	TRBJ2-5	CASSYHRTGPETQYF	TGTGCCAGCAGTTACCACCGGACTGGTCCAGAGACCCAGTACTTC
-	TRBV9	once	TRBJ2-2	CASSVSQGWTGELFF	TGTGCCAGCAGCGTAAGTCAGGGGTGGACCGGGGAGCTGTTTTTT